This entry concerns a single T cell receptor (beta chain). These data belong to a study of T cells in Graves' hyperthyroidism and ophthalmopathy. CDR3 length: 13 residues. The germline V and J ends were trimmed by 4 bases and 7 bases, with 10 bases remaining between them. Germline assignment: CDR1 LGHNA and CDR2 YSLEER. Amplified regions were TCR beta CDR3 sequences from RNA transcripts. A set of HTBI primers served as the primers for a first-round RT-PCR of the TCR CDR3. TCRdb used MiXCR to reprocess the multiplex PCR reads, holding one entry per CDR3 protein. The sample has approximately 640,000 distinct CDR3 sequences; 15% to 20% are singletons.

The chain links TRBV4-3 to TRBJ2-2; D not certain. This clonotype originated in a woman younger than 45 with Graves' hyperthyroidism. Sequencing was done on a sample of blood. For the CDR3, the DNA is TGCGCCAGCAGCCGAACAGTGGGCGGGGAGCTGTTTTTT. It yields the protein CASSRTVGGELFF.